These 24 T cell receptor beta chains were all obtained from the same sample, sequenced in a study of blood T cell repertoires in COVID-19. The method was immunoSEQ multiplex PCR; TCRdb's version includes in-frame clones alone and lacks a portion of them. This sample has fewer than 250,000 clones; around 83% occur once, and the top ten carry roughly 2.9%. The specimen was peripheral blood. All receptors derive from a man aged 45-65 years with active or convalescent COVID-19.

This chain uses TRBV3-1 (or the pseudogene TRBV3-2) with TRBJ1-1; 9 bases match TRBD1. The V segment lost 5 bases and the J segment 6 bases; nucleotides outside the gene matches: 7. The CDR3 spans 14 residues. The germline V gene has CDR1 LGHDT and CDR2 YNNKEL (reference sequence). Here the CDR3 DNA reads TGTGCCAGCAGCGTCACAGGGGGCCGGCCTGAAGCTTTCTTT. Its protein is CASSVTGGRPEAFF.

V usage is TRBV4-1 and J usage is TRBJ2-7; TRBD2 might be the D (7 bases). Trimming removed 4 bases from V and 5 bases from J, with 21 bases in between. CDR3 length: 16 amino acids. Germline V gives CDR1 MGHRA, CDR2 YSYEKL. CDR3 region: CASSRLPSRGADEQYF. In DNA, the CDR3 is TGCGCCAGCAGCCGGCTACCATCACGGGGGGCGGACGAGCAGTACTTC.

There are a few counts of this clone. The chain joins TRBV2 to TRBJ2-7, with TRBD2 matching 14 bases. J lost 3 bases, V lost 10 bases, and 11 bases had no gene match. Germline V gene lookup returns CDR1 SNHLY and CDR2 FYNNEI. This CDR3 comprises 16 residues. The CDR3 sequence: CATAGLAGDENYEQYF. As DNA, the CDR3 is TGTGCCACGGCGGGACTAGCGGGAGACGAGAACTACGAGCAGTACTTC.

J is TRBJ2-7 and V is TRBV18; maybe TRBD2 (6 bases). Trimming left V 4 bases short and J 0 bases short, with 13 bases between. Germline values: CDR1 KGHSH, CDR2 LQKENI. The CDR3 spans 15 residues. CDR3 bases: TGTGCCAGCTCACAGGGACGGGGGAGCTCCTACGAGCAGTACTTC. It encodes CASSQGRGSSYEQYF.

This chain connects TRBV18 to TRBJ1-1, with 7 bases lining up with TRBD1. The trim removed 4 bases at V and 2 bases at J, leaving 4 bases unmatched. There are 14 residues in the CDR3. Germline assignment: CDR1 KGHSH and CDR2 LQKENI. This chain's CDR3 is CASSRQGGNTEAFF. The CDR3 region has the DNA TGTGCCAGCTCACGCCAGGGGGGCAACACTGAAGCTTTCTTT.

This clone occurred a few times. The gene calls are TRBV13 and TRBJ2-7; D may be TRBD2 (5 bases). V lost 6 bases and J lost 0, with 15 bases in between. There are 15 residues in the CDR3. Germline-derived CDR1 and CDR2 are PRHDT and FYEKMQ (reference sequence). DNA for the CDR3: TGTGCCAGCAGGTCCTTCAGCACTAGCTCCTACGAGCAGTACTTC. Its translation is CASRSFSTSSYEQYF. The variable domain in full, with the rest retrieved from reference TRBV13 and TRBJ2-7, is AAGVIQSPRHLIKEKRETATLKCYPIPRHDTVYWYQQGPGQDPQFLISFYEKMQSDKGSIPDRFSAQQFSDYHSELNMSSLELGDSALYFCASRSFSTSSYEQYFGPGTRLTVT.

As to this clone: One end of the junction fails to match germline, which may point to a read error. The J gene is TRBJ2-3, the V gene TRBV7-7, with 12 bases aligning to TRBD2. CDR1 and CDR2 from the germline V gene are SSHAT and FNYEAQ (reference sequence). The CDR3 length is 16 residues. CDR3 nucleotide sequence: TGTGCTAGCAGCTTAGGACTAGCGGGGAGCACAGATACGCAGTATTTT. This encodes CASSLGLAGSTDTQYF.

This clone was seen a single time. J is TRBJ1-1 and V is TRBV7-6; D not resolved. The germline V and J ends were trimmed by 3 bases and 7 bases, with 9 bases remaining between them. The CDR3 runs to 12 residues. In germline, CDR1 is SGHVS, CDR2 FNYEAQ. As DNA, the CDR3 is TGTGCCAGCAGCTTTGGGCGGGGTGAAGCTTTCTTT. Its protein product is CASSFGRGEAFF.

The chain joins TRBV2 to TRBJ2-7; 7 nucleotides agree with TRBD1. This CDR3 region has 15 residues. V lost 6 bases to trimming and J lost 1 base; unmatched junction nucleotides: 9. CDR1 is SNHLY, CDR2 FYNNEI, per germline. The CDR3 here is CASRGDRVWSYEQYF. In DNA, the CDR3 is TGTGCCAGCAGGGGAGACAGGGTTTGGTCCTACGAGCAGTACTTC.

The V and J genes are TRBV7-9 and TRBJ1-2; maybe TRBD1 (5 bases). The CDR3 has 14 residues. The V and J ends lost 3 bases and 2 bases respectively, with 10 bases between them. Germline V gives CDR1 SEHNR, CDR2 FQNEAQ (reference sequence). CDR3 coding DNA: TGTGCCAGCAGCTTCGGGGGAATCAACTATGGCTACACCTTC. Translated, it gives CASSFGGINYGYTF.

The V gene is TRBV12-3 or TRBV12-4, the J gene TRBJ1-1; D remains ambiguous. The CDR3 length is 13 residues. V gave up 7 bases and J gave up 10 bases, with 19 bases separating them. The CDR3 nucleotides are TGTGCCAGCACCCCCGGGAGGGCCCTAGGAGCTTTCTTT. Protein: CASTPGRALGAFF.

J is TRBJ1-5 and V is TRBV29-1; D remains ambiguous. CDR1 and CDR2 (germline): SQVTM, ANQGSEA. This CDR3 region has 12 residues. With 7 bases removed from V and 0 bases from J, the gap between germline ends came to 7 bases. CDR3 bases: TGCAGCGCCGGTAATAGCAATCAGCCCCAGCATTTT. This codes for CSAGNSNQPQHF.

CDR3 region: CASSQLLTGPYGYTF. The DNA of the CDR3 is TGTGCCAGCAGCCAGCTACTGACAGGGCCCTATGGCTACACCTTC. The chain uses TRBV14 and TRBJ1-2; 7 bases align to TRBD1. The CDR3 is 15 residues long. J lost 4 bases, V lost 3 bases, and 8 bases had no gene match. Germline CDR1 SGHDN, CDR2 FVKESK.

The V gene is TRBV5-4, the J gene TRBJ1-2; 8 bases fit TRBD1. The CDR3 has 13 residues. Germline values: CDR1 SGHNT, CDR2 YYREEE (reference sequence). J was trimmed by 6 bases and V by 3 bases; bases with no gene match: 4. The CDR3 protein is CASSSYRGDGYTF. In nucleotides, the CDR3 is TGTGCCAGCAGCTCCTACAGGGGGGATGGCTACACCTTC. Full variable domain (missing parts from reference TRBV5-4 and TRBJ1-2): ETGVTQSPTHLIKTRGQQVTLRCSSQSGHNTVSWYQQALGQGPQFIFQYYREEENGRGNFPPRFSGLQFPNYSSELNVNALELDDSALYLCASSSYRGDGYTFGSGTRLTVV.

The table lists this clone with a few counts. The chain has TRBV10-3 and TRBJ1-1; 9 nucleotides line up with TRBD1. Germline CDR1 is ENHRY and CDR2 is SYGVKD. Germline trimming cut 6 bases from V and 5 bases from J; bases unmatched to any gene: 7. This CDR3 has 14 residues. In DNA form, the CDR3 reads TGTGCCATCAGCGGCGGGACAGGGTGGACTGAAGCTTTCTTT. Translation gives CAISGGTGWTEAFF.

The chain has TRBV19 and TRBJ1-1; D not certain. The V end lost 4 bases, the J end lost 7 bases, and 10 bases lay between the germline ends. The CDR3 length is 12 residues. Germline-derived CDR1 and CDR2 are LNHDA and SQIVND (reference sequence). The CDR3 DNA is TGTGCCAGTAGTACCGCCCCGGGTGAAGCTTTCTTT. Amino acid sequence: CASSTAPGEAFF.

This clone has more than one count but fewer than ten. V usage is TRBV12-3 or TRBV12-4 and J usage is TRBJ1-5; D not resolved. The CDR3 runs to 12 residues. The V end was cut by 1 base, the J end by 5 bases, with 3 bases between. CDR3 DNA: TGTGCCAGCAGTTTAGGCGATCAGCCCCAGCATTTT. This translates into CASSLGDQPQHF.

This clone occurred a few times. V and J are TRBV28 and TRBJ2-5; no clear D. Per the germline V gene, CDR1 is MDHEN and CDR2 is SYDVKM. V lost 1 base and J 8 bases, leaving 8 bases between the germline ends. The CDR3 is 12 amino acids. Here the CDR3 reads CASSLSLGTQYF. In DNA, the CDR3 is TGTGCCAGCAGTTTATCCCTAGGCACCCAGTACTTC.

This chain connects TRBV6-5 to TRBJ1-6, with 8 bases lining up with TRBD1. The J segment lost 8 bases and the V segment lost 11 bases, leaving 11 bases of the junction unmatched. The CDR3 length is 14 residues. Looked up from germline, CDR1 is MNHEY and CDR2 is SVGAGI. CDR3 DNA sequence: TGTGCCGCGGGACTGGACAGGGTATATTCACCCCTCCACTTT. Translation gives CAAGLDRVYSPLHF.

This chain uses TRBV28 with TRBJ1-6; D remains unclear. The germline V gene encodes CDR1 MDHEN and CDR2 SYDVKM. Trimming removed 6 bases from V and 7 bases from J, with 13 bases in between. CDR3 length: 14 residues. The CDR3 DNA reads as TGTGCCAGCAGGGTCGTGGGCGGGAATTCACCCCTCCACTTT. As protein: CASRVVGGNSPLHF.

The chain couples TRBV30 to TRBJ1-2, with a possible D match to TRBD1 (5 bases). With 6 bases removed from V and 5 bases from J, the gap between germline ends came to 22 bases. The CDR3 spans 15 residues. Germline V gene lookup returns CDR1 GTSNPN and CDR2 SVGIG (reference sequence). The CDR3 DNA reads TGTGCCTGTCCTACCTCAAAAGGGGCAGAGTATGGCTACACCTTC. Residues: CACPTSKGAEYGYTF.

The chain has TRBV28 and TRBJ2-7, with TRBD2 matching 7 bases. The germline V gene has CDR1 MDHEN and CDR2 SYDVKM. CDR3 length: 14 residues. J gave up 2 bases and V 3 bases, and 4 bases lay outside the gene matches. CDR3 sequence (DNA): TGTGCCAGCAGTTTGGCCGGGACTACCTACGAGCAGTACTTC. This sequence encodes CASSLAGTTYEQYF.

The rearrangement joins TRBV4-1 to TRBJ1-5; the D is unclear. V dropped 3 bases and J dropped 5 bases, with 8 bases sitting between them. The V gene's germline CDR1 is MGHRA and CDR2 YSYEKL. The CDR3 length is 13 residues. The CDR3 is CASSQRGDQPQHF. In DNA, the CDR3 is TGCGCCAGCAGCCAGAGAGGAGATCAGCCCCAGCATTTT.

This sequence joins TRBV7-9 and TRBJ1-1; 9 positions agree with TRBD1. The CDR3 has 14 residues. From germline, CDR1 is SEHNR and CDR2 FQNEAQ (reference sequence). J was trimmed by 5 bases and V by 6 bases; bases with no gene match: 7. The CDR3 nucleotides are TGTGCCAGCAGTATACAGGGGGCAGGAACTGAAGCTTTCTTT. Amino acid sequence: CASSIQGAGTEAFF.